These 27 T cell receptor beta chains came from one sample sequenced in a study of beta chain features in type 1 diabetes. Expressed TCRB transcripts were sequenced after all isolated RNA was converted to cDNA. Using immunoSEQ multiplex PCR, the repertoire was profiled, and TCRdb retains in-frame clones only, with some absent. In the table there are some 220,000 clones, 11% of which are singletons. The sample taken for sequencing was central memory CD4+ T cells from blood. The receptors here all came from a young man in good health.

In its sample, this clone was seen a few times. J is TRBJ2-2 and V is TRBV5-1, with D possibly TRBD1 on 6 matching bases. V lost 4 bases and J 6 bases, leaving 19 bases between the germline ends. This CDR3 has 16 amino acids. Germline V lookup: CDR1 SGHRS, CDR2 YFSETQ. The CDR3 DNA reads TGCGCCAGCAGCCCCACCTCGACAGGTTCGGCCGGGGAGCTGTTTTTT. Protein sequence: CASSPTSTGSAGELFF.

In its sample, this clone was seen many times. The chain employs TRBV5-4 and TRBJ2-1; D possibly corresponds to TRBD2 (5 bases). V was clipped by 3 bases and J by 8 bases, with 15 bases between them. The CDR3 is 14 residues long. Germline V gives CDR1 SGHNT, CDR2 YYREEE (reference sequence). CDR3: CASSSGLALDEQFF. The CDR3, as DNA: TGTGCCAGCAGCTCTGGTCTAGCACTCGATGAGCAGTTCTTC.

Here the CDR3 DNA reads TGTGCCAGCAGCACCAGGACTAGCGGGATCCACAATGAGCAGTTCTTC. Translated, it gives CASSTRTSGIHNEQFF. The gene calls are TRBV2 and TRBJ2-1, with TRBD2 matching 12 bases. The length of the CDR3 is 16 residues. After removal of 6 bases from V and 5 bases from J, the junction contained 8 bases not matched to a gene. Germline lookup yields CDR1 SNHLY and CDR2 FYNNEI.

There are a few counts of this clone. J is TRBJ2-7 and V is TRBV9, with 7 bases aligning to TRBD2. The J segment lost 4 bases and the V segment lost 0 bases, leaving 10 bases of the junction unmatched. The germline CDR1 and CDR2 sequences are SGDLS and YYNGEE. CDR3 length equals 16 residues. CDR3 DNA: TGTGCCAGCAGCGTAGCTGGGAGCGGGGACTATTACGAGCAGTACTTC. Encoded protein: CASSVAGSGDYYEQYF.

This rearrangement joins TRBV7-6 to TRBJ2-3; D gene uncertain. This CDR3 comprises 15 residues. Germline V CDR1 and CDR2: SGHVS, FNYEAQ. Trimming took off 5 bases at V and 2 bases at J, with 14 bases between the two ends. Here the CDR3 DNA reads TGTGCCAGCAGCCAAGCCGTCCTAATCACAGATACGCAGTATTTT. Residues: CASSQAVLITDTQYF.

This clone has just a few counts. The chain has TRBV7-8 and TRBJ2-1, with TRBD1 matching over 7 bases. The trim removed 7 bases at V and 0 bases at J, leaving 3 bases unmatched. Germline CDR1 SGHVS, CDR2 FQNEAQ. This CDR3 spans 14 amino acids. The CDR3 sequence: CASKGQPSYNEQFF. CDR3 nucleotides: TGTGCCAGCAAGGGACAGCCCTCCTACAATGAGCAGTTCTTC.

This clone showed up just a few times. The J gene is TRBJ2-4, the V gene TRBV30; possibly TRBD2 for D (6 bases). The germline CDR1 and CDR2 sequences are GTSNPN and SVGIG (reference sequence). The CDR3 runs to 13 residues. Trimming took off 0 bases at V and 6 bases at J, with 9 bases between the two ends. CDR3 loop: CAWSVNGRNIQYF. CDR3 sequence (DNA): TGTGCCTGGAGTGTAAACGGGAGAAACATTCAGTACTTC.

The chain has TRBV7-2 and TRBJ2-4, with 8 bases lining up with TRBD2. Germline values: CDR1 SGHTA, CDR2 FQGNSA. The trim removed 2 bases at V and 0 bases at J, leaving 3 bases unmatched. The CDR3 has 16 amino acids. Here the CDR3 DNA reads TGTGCCAGCAGCTTACAAGCGGGAGAAGCCAAAAACATTCAGTACTTC. This gives the protein CASSLQAGEAKNIQYF.

The chain recombines TRBV19 with TRBJ2-7, with D perhaps matching TRBD2 (6 bases). Germline V CDR1 and CDR2: LNHDA, SQIVND (reference sequence). The CDR3 sequence is 17 residues long. V dropped 6 bases and J dropped 0 bases, with 21 bases sitting between them. CDR3 sequence (DNA): TGTGCCAGTAGCACTCGCTGGGGACTTCCGAGCTCCTACGAGCAGTACTTC. This codes for CASSTRWGLPSSYEQYF.

V usage is TRBV27 and J usage is TRBJ1-2; D gene unclear. Trimming cost V 2 bases and J 5 bases, with 9 bases left between them. CDR1 and CDR2 (germline): MNHEY, SMNVEV (reference sequence). The CDR3 has 13 amino acids. Written as DNA, the CDR3 is TGTGCCAGCAGTTTAGGGTCCCCGTATGGCTACACCTTC. Its protein is CASSLGSPYGYTF.

This clone was counted only a few times. This chain joins TRBV18 and TRBJ1-5; D unclear. Germline V CDR1 and CDR2: KGHSH, LQKENI. Trimming stripped 2 bases from V and 6 bases from J, with 5 bases between. This CDR3 has 12 amino acids. The CDR3 loop reads CASSPAGQPQHF. The CDR3 nucleotides are TGTGCCAGCTCACCAGCGGGTCAGCCCCAGCATTTT.

This clone was observed a few times. The chain has TRBV7-9 and TRBJ2-1; D is possibly TRBD2 (6 bases). V shed 8 bases and J shed 1 base, with 12 bases lying between them. Germline assignment: CDR1 SEHNR and CDR2 FQNEAQ (reference sequence). The CDR3 length is 14 residues. CDR3: CASGVGLSYNEQFF. The CDR3 bases are TGTGCCAGCGGAGTGGGACTGTCCTACAATGAGCAGTTCTTC.

This clone was detected only a few times. The V call is TRBV9, the J call TRBJ1-1, with a possible D match to TRBD1 (5 bases). The V end lost 0 bases, the J end lost 5 bases, and 11 bases lay between the germline ends. This CDR3 comprises 14 residues. The germline CDR1 and CDR2 sequences are SGDLS and YYNGEE. CDR3 region: CASSVGRRGTEAFF. CDR3 nucleotide sequence: TGTGCCAGCAGCGTAGGACGGAGGGGAACTGAAGCTTTCTTT.

The V and J genes are TRBV10-3 and TRBJ1-4; D gene ambiguous. Trimming pared 8 bases from V and 0 bases from J, leaving 4 bases between. Germline CDR1 ENHRY, CDR2 SYGVKD. There are 12 residues in the CDR3. Written as DNA, the CDR3 is TGTGCCATCGGGACAACTAATGAAAAACTGTTTTTT. Translating it yields CAIGTTNEKLFF.

This clone was observed at least ten times. The chain is built from TRBV30 and TRBJ2-6; no firm D call. Germline loops: CDR1 GTSNPN, CDR2 SVGIG (reference sequence). CDR3 length: 12 amino acids. V was shortened by 6 bases and J by 3 bases, with 6 bases between the two germline ends. CDR3 coding DNA: TGTGCCTGCCCCCTTGGGGCCAACGTCCTGACTTTC. It encodes CACPLGANVLTF. Full variable domain (missing parts from reference TRBV30 and TRBJ2-6): SQTIHQWPATLVQPVGSPLSLECTVEGTSNPNLYWYRQAAGRGLQLLFYSVGIGQISSEVPQNLSASRPQDRQFILSSKKLLLSDSGFYLCACPLGANVLTFGAGSRLTVL.

This rearrangement joins TRBV30 to TRBJ2-3; TRBD2 agrees at 9 bases. The CDR3 runs to 14 residues. CDR1 is GTSNPN, CDR2 SVGIG, per germline (reference sequence). The V and J ends lost 3 bases and 4 bases, in that order; junction bases with no gene match: 5. CDR3 nucleotide sequence: TGTGCCTGGAGCAGACTAGCGGTGGCAGATACGCAGTATTTT. Translating gives CAWSRLAVADTQYF.

The chain has TRBV18 and TRBJ2-7, with TRBD1 as a possible D gene (5 bases). The CDR3 consists of 12 residues. Germline CDR1 reads KGHSH; CDR2 reads LQKENI. Trimming cost V 5 bases and J 4 bases, with 9 bases left between them. The CDR3 bases are TGTGCCAGCTCATTTGACAGATACGAGCAGTACTTC. Its protein is CASSFDRYEQYF.

The gene calls are TRBV6-1 and TRBJ2-7, with D possibly being TRBD2 (6 bases). V gave up 6 bases and J gave up 2 bases, with 14 bases separating them. This CDR3 has 14 amino acids. Germline V gives CDR1 MNHNS, CDR2 SASEGT. CDR3 nucleotides: TGTGCCAGCAGAGAGAGCGGGCCCGCCTACGAGCAGTACTTC. This gives the protein CASRESGPAYEQYF.

This clone has more than one count but fewer than ten. The rearrangement links TRBV11-2 to TRBJ2-5, with unresolved D. The CDR3 consists of 13 residues. Germline V gives CDR1 SGHAT, CDR2 FQNNGV. V lost 1 base to trimming and J lost 1 base, with 4 bases between them. CDR3 nucleotide sequence: TGTGCCAGCAGCTTAGCTGTCCAAGAGACCCAGTACTTC. Translating it yields CASSLAVQETQYF.

This clone was seen only a few times. The chain combines TRBV30 with TRBJ1-5; D might be TRBD1 (6 bases). This CDR3 has 17 residues. CDR1 GTSNPN and CDR2 SVGIG come from the germline V gene (reference sequence). Trimming took off 0 bases at V and 3 bases at J, with 18 bases between the two ends. In nucleotides, the CDR3 is TGTGCCTGGAGTGTCGCCCGGGGGCCCTACTCCAATCAGCCCCAGCATTTT. Its translation is CAWSVARGPYSNQPQHF.

The chain carries TRBV5-1 and TRBJ2-5, with 10 bases matching TRBD1. V shed 2 bases and J 1 base; nucleotides not matched to a gene: 5. Germline lookup yields CDR1 SGHRS and CDR2 YFSETQ. The CDR3 extends over 16 amino acids. Here the CDR3 reads CASSFNGQGGQETQYF. For the CDR3, the DNA is TGCGCCAGCAGCTTCAACGGACAGGGGGGCCAAGAGACCCAGTACTTC.

This clone was detected many times. The chain couples TRBV10-3 to TRBJ2-5, with a weak D call TRBD1 (5 bases). The CDR3 covers 13 residues. Trimming stripped 2 bases from V and 3 bases from J, with 7 bases between. The germline V gene has CDR1 ENHRY and CDR2 SYGVKD. CDR3 amino acids: CAISEGQKETQYF. CDR3 sequence (DNA): TGTGCCATCAGTGAGGGACAAAAAGAGACCCAGTACTTC.

The J gene is TRBJ2-5, the V gene TRBV2, with a possible D match to TRBD1 (6 bases). Judging by the DNA end, TRBJ2-7 fits better; the J call may be wrong. The CDR3 length is 12 residues. Germline V lookup: CDR1 SNHLY, CDR2 FYNNEI. CDR3 sequence reads: CASRAQGYEQYF. The CDR3 DNA reads as TGTGCCAGCAGGGCCCAGGGGTACGAGCAGTACTTC.

The gene calls are TRBV30 and TRBJ2-5; TRBD2 might be the D (5 bases). The DNA end is a closer match to TRBJ2-7, so the J assignment may be wrong. This CDR3 contains 13 residues. The germline gives CDR1 GTSNPN, CDR2 SVGIG (reference sequence). CDR3 nucleotides: TGTGCCTGGAGTGTACCGGGGACCTACGAGCAGTACTTC. Amino acid sequence: CAWSVPGTYEQYF.

The genes are TRBV30 and TRBJ1-2; 7 bases map to TRBD1. V was clipped by 2 bases and J by 4 bases; unmatched bases: 1. Germline assignment: CDR1 GTSNPN and CDR2 SVGIG (reference sequence). The CDR3 is 12 residues long. The CDR3 DNA is TGTGCCTGGAGTACAGGGGCCTATGGCTACACCTTC. It codes for CAWSTGAYGYTF.

The sample holds a few counts of this clone. The chain combines TRBV7-2 with TRBJ2-3; the D is unclear. The ends were cut back, 0 bases at V and 2 bases at J, with 12 bases in the middle. This CDR3 contains 16 residues. The germline CDR1 and CDR2 sequences are SGHTA and FQGNSA. The CDR3 DNA sequence: TGTGCCAGCAGCTTAGCGCGGTATACCGCCACAGATACGCAGTATTTT. Amino acid sequence: CASSLARYTATDTQYF.

In this sample, this clone turned up many times. This chain connects TRBV28 to TRBJ1-1; the match to TRBD1 covers 10 bases. This CDR3 comprises 13 residues. The germline V gene encodes CDR1 MDHEN and CDR2 SYDVKM. CDR3 nucleotide sequence: TGTGTTACCTGGGACAGGGGAAACACTGAAGCTTTCTTT. It encodes CVTWDRGNTEAFF.